These T cell receptor beta chains were read from a single sample in a study of T cell responses to AZD1222 COVID-19 vaccine. Here immunoSEQ multiplex PCR was the method, and the copy in TCRdb shows in-frame clones only, minus some. The sample has 150,000 to 200,000 clones; just under 90% are singletons. The input for sequencing was peripheral blood, taken 28 days after the second dose of the MenACWY control vaccine. Receptor source: an adult who received the MenACWY meningococcal vaccine as a control. Each CDR3 is given with its conserved first and last residue. A D gene is named only where the DNA matches it firmly. A clone size is listed for some rows: how often the clone was seen (once, few, many), or a class if it is expanded.

v_gene: TRBV27; j_gene: TRBJ2-3; d_gene: -; abundance: once; CDR3nt: TGTGCCAGCAGTTTATGGGGACGGAGCTTTCATACGCAGTATTTT; CDR3aa: CASSLWGRSFHTQYF
v_gene: TRBV28; j_gene: TRBJ1-2; d_gene: -; abundance: once; CDR3nt: TGTGCCAGCAGTTCCGGCTTCAAGGGCTACACCTTC; CDR3aa: CASSSGFKGYTF
v_gene: TRBV7-9; j_gene: TRBJ1-5; d_gene: -; abundance: few; CDR3nt: TGTGCCAGCAGTGCAAGTGGGAATCAGCCCCAGCATTTT; CDR3aa: CASSASGNQPQHF
v_gene: TRBV19; j_gene: TRBJ1-2; d_gene: TRBD1; abundance: -; CDR3nt: TGTGCCAGTAGCTGGGGGACAGGGATTGGCTACACCTTC; CDR3aa: CASSWGTGIGYTF
v_gene: TRBV11-2; j_gene: TRBJ1-2; d_gene: TRBD1; abundance: -; CDR3nt: TGTGCCAGCAGCCACAGGGGAGTTGGGGCTAACTATGGCTACACCTTC; CDR3aa: CASSHRGVGANYGYTF
v_gene: TRBV5-5; j_gene: TRBJ2-1; d_gene: TRBD1; abundance: -; CDR3nt: TGTGCCAGCAGCGCGGTCGACAGGGTTATTCGGAATGAGCAGTTCTTC; CDR3aa: CASSAVDRVIRNEQFF
v_gene: TRBV28; j_gene: TRBJ2-1; d_gene: -; abundance: -; CDR3nt: TGTGCCAGCAGTTACGTCCTTCTTCCAACCACGGCGGGGAATGAGCAGTTCTTC; CDR3aa: CASSYVLLPTTAGNEQFF
v_gene: TRBV11-2; j_gene: TRBJ2-2; d_gene: -; abundance: -; CDR3nt: TGTGCCAGCAGCTTAGGGGGAATGGCGGCCGGGGAGCTGTTTTTT; CDR3aa: CASSLGGMAAGELFF
v_gene: TRBV18; j_gene: TRBJ1-1; d_gene: TRBD1; abundance: once; CDR3nt: TGTGCCAGCTCACCACCGGGAGCAGGGGGAAACACTGAAGCTTTCTTT; CDR3aa: CASSPPGAGGNTEAFF
v_gene: TRBV28; j_gene: TRBJ1-2; d_gene: TRBD1; abundance: -; CDR3nt: TGTGCCAGCAGTTTAGGGACAGGGAATGACTATGGCTACACCTTC; CDR3aa: CASSLGTGNDYGYTF
v_gene: TRBV29-1; j_gene: TRBJ2-4; d_gene: -; abundance: -; CDR3nt: TGCAGCGTTGATGGGGTAGAAAACATTCAGTACTTC; CDR3aa: CSVDGVENIQYF
v_gene: TRBV19; j_gene: TRBJ1-2; d_gene: -; abundance: once; CDR3nt: TGTGCCAGTAGTATAGGTGTAGACGGCGGTGGCTACACCTTC; CDR3aa: CASSIGVDGGGYTF
v_gene: TRBV24-1; j_gene: TRBJ2-3; d_gene: -; abundance: -; CDR3nt: TGTGCCACCAGTGACCCGGGACTGACTAGCACAGATACGCAGTATTTT; CDR3aa: CATSDPGLTSTDTQYF
v_gene: TRBV12-3/TRBV12-4; j_gene: TRBJ2-5; d_gene: -; abundance: -; CDR3nt: TGTGCCAGCAGGCGGATAGAGACCCAGTACTTC; CDR3aa: CASRRIETQYF
v_gene: TRBV28; j_gene: TRBJ2-1; d_gene: -; abundance: -; CDR3nt: TGTGCCAGCAGTTTATCGGGGGATATAGAGCAGTTCTTC; CDR3aa: CASSLSGDIEQFF
v_gene: TRBV7-2; j_gene: TRBJ2-7; d_gene: -; abundance: -; CDR3nt: TGTGCCAGCAGCAACGGACATGCCTACGAGCAGTACTTC; CDR3aa: CASSNGHAYEQYF
v_gene: TRBV27; j_gene: TRBJ2-7; d_gene: -; abundance: -; CDR3nt: TGTGCCAGCAAGACGTCCATAGCGCCCCCCTGGTACGAGCAGTACTTC; CDR3aa: CASKTSIAPPWYEQYF
v_gene: TRBV4-2; j_gene: TRBJ1-1; d_gene: -; abundance: -; CDR3nt: TGTGCCAGCAGCTACAGGGCAGGGGACACTGAAGCTTTCTTT; CDR3aa: CASSYRAGDTEAFF
v_gene: TRBV3-1/TRBV3-2; j_gene: TRBJ2-7; d_gene: -; abundance: -; CDR3nt: TGTGCCAGCAGCCATGTCGGGAGCTCCTACGAGCAGTACTTC; CDR3aa: CASSHVGSSYEQYF
v_gene: TRBV5-1; j_gene: TRBJ2-7; d_gene: TRBD2; abundance: -; CDR3nt: TGCGCCAGCAGCGGTAGCGGGGGCTCCTACGAGCAGTACTTC; CDR3aa: CASSGSGGSYEQYF
v_gene: TRBV7-2; j_gene: TRBJ1-1; d_gene: -; abundance: -; CDR3nt: TGTGCCAGCAGCTTACGACGGAATGAAGCTTTCTTT; CDR3aa: CASSLRRNEAFF
v_gene: TRBV28; j_gene: TRBJ2-1; d_gene: TRBD2; abundance: -; CDR3nt: TGTGCCAGCAGTTTACCCGCTAGCGGACAAATCGACAATGAGCAGTTCTTC; CDR3aa: CASSLPASGQIDNEQFF
v_gene: TRBV24-1; j_gene: TRBJ2-5; d_gene: -; abundance: -; CDR3nt: TGTGCCACCAGTGATTTTGGACCGCAAGAGACCCAGTACTTC; CDR3aa: CATSDFGPQETQYF
v_gene: TRBV29-1; j_gene: TRBJ1-1; d_gene: -; abundance: -; CDR3nt: TGCAGCGCCGGGGGCTCCTTGAACACTGAAGCTTTCTTT; CDR3aa: CSAGGSLNTEAFF
v_gene: TRBV4-1; j_gene: TRBJ1-1; d_gene: -; abundance: -; CDR3nt: TGCGCCAGCAGGCGGGGGGACACTGAAGCTTTCTTT; CDR3aa: CASRRGDTEAFF
v_gene: TRBV2; j_gene: TRBJ2-1; d_gene: -; abundance: -; CDR3nt: TGTGCCAGCAGACGAGGCGGTTCGAGCTCCTACAATGAGCAGTTCTTC; CDR3aa: CASRRGGSSSYNEQFF
v_gene: TRBV19; j_gene: TRBJ1-4; d_gene: -; abundance: -; CDR3nt: TGTGCCAGTAGTAAAACTGTCACAGGGTCGACTAATGAAAAACTGTTTTTT; CDR3aa: CASSKTVTGSTNEKLFF
v_gene: TRBV28; j_gene: TRBJ2-7; d_gene: TRBD2; abundance: few; CDR3nt: TGTGCCAGCACCAGGACTAGCGGGAGTTTCAGGTCCTACGAGCAGTACTTC; CDR3aa: CASTRTSGSFRSYEQYF
v_gene: TRBV7-2; j_gene: TRBJ1-5; d_gene: -; abundance: -; CDR3nt: TGTGCCAGCAGCACTCAGGGTACGGGACAGCCCCAGCATTTT; CDR3aa: CASSTQGTGQPQHF
v_gene: TRBV6-2/TRBV6-3; j_gene: TRBJ1-2; d_gene: -; abundance: -; CDR3nt: TGTGCCAGCAGTTATGGGCAGGGCAGCTACACCTTC; CDR3aa: CASSYGQGSYTF
v_gene: TRBV5-6; j_gene: TRBJ1-5; d_gene: TRBD1; abundance: -; CDR3nt: TGTGCCAGCAGCTTGGGACAGGGTAGCAATCAGCCCCAGCATTTT; CDR3aa: CASSLGQGSNQPQHF
v_gene: TRBV10-3; j_gene: TRBJ2-2; d_gene: -; abundance: -; CDR3nt: TGTGCCATCAGTGACCGAGGGGCCGGGGAGCTGTTTTTT; CDR3aa: CAISDRGAGELFF
v_gene: TRBV5-1; j_gene: TRBJ1-4; d_gene: -; abundance: -; CDR3nt: TGCGCCAGCAGCTTGGTTCACACCCGTGATGAAAAACTGTTTTTT; CDR3aa: CASSLVHTRDEKLFF
v_gene: TRBV5-1; j_gene: TRBJ1-6; d_gene: TRBD1; abundance: -; CDR3nt: TGCGCCAGCAGCTCCGGACAGGGAACTTCACCCCTCCACTTT; CDR3aa: CASSSGQGTSPLHF
v_gene: TRBV4-3; j_gene: TRBJ2-2; d_gene: -; abundance: -; CDR3nt: TGCGCCAGCAGCCAAGCCCGACAGTGGCCCGGGGAGCTGTTTTTT; CDR3aa: CASSQARQWPGELFF
v_gene: TRBV5-6; j_gene: TRBJ1-2; d_gene: -; abundance: once; CDR3nt: TGTGCCAGCAGCTTGACAGGCCTTGGGAGGGGCTACACCTTC; CDR3aa: CASSLTGLGRGYTF
v_gene: TRBV6-5; j_gene: TRBJ2-7; d_gene: TRBD1; abundance: -; CDR3nt: TGTGCCAGCAGTTACGGGGGGACAGGCGAGCAGTACTTC; CDR3aa: CASSYGGTGEQYF
v_gene: TRBV27; j_gene: TRBJ1-2; d_gene: TRBD1; abundance: -; CDR3nt: TGTGCCAGCAGTATTGGGACAGGGAGGTCCTACACCTTC; CDR3aa: CASSIGTGRSYTF
v_gene: TRBV9; j_gene: TRBJ2-1; d_gene: -; abundance: -; CDR3nt: TGTGCCAGCAGCCGAGGACACTACAATGAGCAGTTCTTC; CDR3aa: CASSRGHYNEQFF
v_gene: TRBV19; j_gene: TRBJ2-7; d_gene: TRBD1; abundance: -; CDR3nt: TGTGCCAGTAGCCCGGGACAGGGGTATTACGAGCAGTACTTC; CDR3aa: CASSPGQGYYEQYF
v_gene: TRBV6-2/TRBV6-3; j_gene: TRBJ2-3; d_gene: TRBD1; abundance: -; CDR3nt: TGTGCCAGCAGTTACTCGTGGGACAGATTCGCAGATACGCAGTATTTT; CDR3aa: CASSYSWDRFADTQYF
v_gene: TRBV5-1; j_gene: TRBJ1-1; d_gene: TRBD1; abundance: -; CDR3nt: TGCGCCAGCAGCTTGGAGGGACAGAGTAACACTGAAGCTTTCTTT; CDR3aa: CASSLEGQSNTEAFF
v_gene: TRBV11-2; j_gene: TRBJ1-2; d_gene: -; abundance: -; CDR3nt: TGTGCCAGCAGCCAGAGGGACGTTGGCTACACCTTC; CDR3aa: CASSQRDVGYTF
v_gene: TRBV28; j_gene: TRBJ2-1; d_gene: TRBD2; abundance: -; CDR3nt: TGTGCCAGCTCCGGACTAGCGGGGATCAATGAGCAGTTCTTC; CDR3aa: CASSGLAGINEQFF
v_gene: TRBV5-8; j_gene: TRBJ2-5; d_gene: TRBD2; abundance: -; CDR3nt: TGTGCCAGCAGCTTGGGGCTAGCGGGAATGGAGACCCAGTACTTC; CDR3aa: CASSLGLAGMETQYF
v_gene: TRBV6-1; j_gene: TRBJ1-2; d_gene: -; abundance: -; CDR3nt: TGTGCCAGCAGTGAAGTCTTGGCGTGGAGCTATGGCTACACCTTC; CDR3aa: CASSEVLAWSYGYTF
v_gene: TRBV2; j_gene: TRBJ2-7; d_gene: TRBD2; abundance: -; CDR3nt: TGTGCCAGCACCCAGGGACTAGCGGGAGACGAGCAGTACTTC; CDR3aa: CASTQGLAGDEQYF
v_gene: TRBV19; j_gene: TRBJ1-1; d_gene: -; abundance: -; CDR3nt: TGTGCCAGTAGGGAGATAGTTCCGGGGTGGGGGCCCACTGAAGCTTTCTTT; CDR3aa: CASREIVPGWGPTEAFF
v_gene: TRBV9; j_gene: TRBJ1-1; d_gene: -; abundance: -; CDR3nt: TGTGCCAGCAGCTTAGGGACGGCGAACACTGAAGCTTTCTTT; CDR3aa: CASSLGTANTEAFF
v_gene: TRBV28; j_gene: TRBJ1-4; d_gene: -; abundance: -; CDR3nt: TGTGCCAGCAGACCGGACAGTAATGAAAAACTGTTTTTT; CDR3aa: CASRPDSNEKLFF
v_gene: TRBV6-2/TRBV6-3; j_gene: TRBJ2-7; d_gene: TRBD2; abundance: medium-sized; CDR3nt: TGTGCCAGCAGTTACTCTGCGGGAGCCATCTACGAGCAGTACTTC; CDR3aa: CASSYSAGAIYEQYF
v_gene: TRBV13; j_gene: TRBJ2-1; d_gene: -; abundance: -; CDR3nt: TGTGCCAGCAGCTTAAGGGGAAGCGGAAAGATGGATGAGCAGTTCTTC; CDR3aa: CASSLRGSGKMDEQFF
v_gene: TRBV27; j_gene: TRBJ2-2; d_gene: -; abundance: -; CDR3nt: TGTGCCAGCACTCTCGGGTGGCCAGCGGCCACCGGGGAGCTGTTTTTT; CDR3aa: CASTLGWPAATGELFF
v_gene: TRBV11-2; j_gene: TRBJ2-2; d_gene: -; abundance: -; CDR3nt: -; CDR3aa: CASSSLFGAGELFF
v_gene: TRBV5-1; j_gene: TRBJ1-1; d_gene: -; abundance: -; CDR3nt: TGCGCCAGCAGCTCGTTAGGAGTCGTAAACACTGAAGCTTTCTTT; CDR3aa: CASSSLGVVNTEAFF
v_gene: TRBV6-5; j_gene: TRBJ2-7; d_gene: -; abundance: -; CDR3nt: TGTGCCAGCAGTTATGATGAAAACGGTGGTCCCTACGAGCAGTACTTC; CDR3aa: CASSYDENGGPYEQYF
v_gene: TRBV30; j_gene: TRBJ2-1; d_gene: -; abundance: -; CDR3nt: TGTGCCTGGAGTGTGCTAGGACGGGGCTCCTACAATGAGCAGTTCTTC; CDR3aa: CAWSVLGRGSYNEQFF
v_gene: TRBV6-2/TRBV6-3; j_gene: TRBJ1-5; d_gene: -; abundance: -; CDR3nt: TGTGCCAGCAGCCTCATTACAACAGGGAAGGACCAGCCCCAGCATTTT; CDR3aa: CASSLITTGKDQPQHF